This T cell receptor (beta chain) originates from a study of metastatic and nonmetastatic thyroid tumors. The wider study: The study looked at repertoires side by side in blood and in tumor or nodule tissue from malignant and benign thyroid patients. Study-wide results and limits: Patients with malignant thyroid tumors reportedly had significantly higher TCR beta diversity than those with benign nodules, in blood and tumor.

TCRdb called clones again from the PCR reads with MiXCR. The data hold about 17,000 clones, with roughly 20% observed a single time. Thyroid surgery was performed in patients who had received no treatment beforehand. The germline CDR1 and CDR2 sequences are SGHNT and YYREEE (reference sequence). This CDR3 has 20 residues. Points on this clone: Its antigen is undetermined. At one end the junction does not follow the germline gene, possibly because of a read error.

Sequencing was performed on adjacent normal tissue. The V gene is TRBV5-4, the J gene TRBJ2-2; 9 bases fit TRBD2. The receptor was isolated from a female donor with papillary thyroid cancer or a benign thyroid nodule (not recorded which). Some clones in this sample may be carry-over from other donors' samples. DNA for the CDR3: TGTGCCAGCAGCTTGCCCAGAATTAGGCGGGAGGGCCTGGGCACCTGGGAGCTGTTTTTT. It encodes CASSLPRIRREGLGTWELFF.